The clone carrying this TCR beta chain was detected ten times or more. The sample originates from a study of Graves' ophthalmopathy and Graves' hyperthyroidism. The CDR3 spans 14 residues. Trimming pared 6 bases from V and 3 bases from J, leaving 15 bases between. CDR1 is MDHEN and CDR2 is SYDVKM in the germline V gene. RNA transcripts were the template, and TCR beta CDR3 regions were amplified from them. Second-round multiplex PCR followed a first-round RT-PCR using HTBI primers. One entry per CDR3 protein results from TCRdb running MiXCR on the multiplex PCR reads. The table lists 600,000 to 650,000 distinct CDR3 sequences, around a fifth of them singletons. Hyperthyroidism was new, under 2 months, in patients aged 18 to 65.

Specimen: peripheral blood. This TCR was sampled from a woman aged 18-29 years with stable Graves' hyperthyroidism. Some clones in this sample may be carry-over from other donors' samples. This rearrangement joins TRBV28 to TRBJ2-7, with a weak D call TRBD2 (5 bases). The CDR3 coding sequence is TGTGCCAGCAGGGAGGACGGGATGTACTACGAGCAGTACTTC. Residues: CASREDGMYYEQYF.